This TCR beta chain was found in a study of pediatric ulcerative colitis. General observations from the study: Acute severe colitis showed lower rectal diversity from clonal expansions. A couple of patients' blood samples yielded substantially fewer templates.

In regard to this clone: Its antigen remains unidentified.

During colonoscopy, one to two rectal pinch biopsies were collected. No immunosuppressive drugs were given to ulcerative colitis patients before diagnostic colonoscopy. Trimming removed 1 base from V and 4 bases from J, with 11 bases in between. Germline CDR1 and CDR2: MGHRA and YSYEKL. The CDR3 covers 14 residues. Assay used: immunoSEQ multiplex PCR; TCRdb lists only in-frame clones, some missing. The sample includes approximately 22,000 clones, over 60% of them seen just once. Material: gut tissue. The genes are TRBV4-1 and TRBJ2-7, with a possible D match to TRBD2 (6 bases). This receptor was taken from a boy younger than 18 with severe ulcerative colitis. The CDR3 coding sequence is TGCGCCAGCAGCCAAGGACTAGTTGAATACGAGCAGTACTTC. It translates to CASSQGLVEYEQYF.